These 19 T cell receptor beta chains came from one sample sequenced in a study of blood T cell repertoires in COVID-19. The data were produced by immunoSEQ multiplex PCR, yet TCRdb's version contains in-frame clones alone and is incomplete. The sample lists a few hundred thousand clones, roughly 88% occurring once. Sequenced: PBMCs or T cells enriched from blood (not recorded which). The receptors were sampled from a man aged 18 to 29 who had recovered from COVID-19.

The chain links TRBV29-1 to TRBJ2-1, with TRBD2 matching 7 bases. V lost 4 bases, J lost 12 bases, and 15 bases stayed unmatched. CDR1 SQVTM and CDR2 ANQGSEA come from the germline V gene. The CDR3 length is 14 residues. The CDR3 coding sequence is TGCAGCGTTGTAACGAGCGGATCTGGGAGGGTGCAGTTCTTC. Translated, it gives CSVVTSGSGRVQFF.

The J gene is TRBJ2-5, the V gene TRBV5-5; 11 positions agree with TRBD2. The CDR3 sequence is 19 residues long. The J segment lost 3 bases and the V segment lost 4 bases, leaving 17 bases of the junction unmatched. CDR1 is SGHKS, CDR2 YYEKEE, per germline (reference sequence). The CDR3 reads CASSHVWASGRQREETQYF. CDR3 coding DNA: TGTGCCAGCAGCCACGTATGGGCTAGCGGGAGGCAGAGGGAAGAGACCCAGTACTTC.

The chain joins TRBV2 to TRBJ2-3; D might be TRBD2 (5 bases). The CDR3 contains 16 residues. Germline V CDR1 and CDR2: SNHLY, FYNNEI. Trimming took 6 bases from V and 3 from J, leaving 19 bases between them. CDR3 DNA sequence: TGTGCCAGCAGGTTTGCTAGCCAGTCAGTGACAGATACGCAGTATTTT. Translated, it gives CASRFASQSVTDTQYF.

The chain combines TRBV19 with TRBJ2-2; possibly TRBD1 for D (6 bases). This CDR3 contains 15 residues. V lost 3 bases, J lost 7 bases, and 15 bases lay in between. Germline values: CDR1 LNHDA, CDR2 SQIVND (reference sequence). CDR3 bases: TGTGCCAGTAGTATCCGGGACACCACGGGCGGGGAGCTGTTTTTT. It encodes CASSIRDTTGGELFF.

The chain uses TRBV4-1 and TRBJ1-1; D not resolved. CDR3 size: 13 residues. CDR1 is MGHRA and CDR2 is YSYEKL in the germline V gene. Between the trimmed V and J ends, which lost 0 bases and 6 bases, there was a span of 8 bases. CDR3 sequence (DNA): TGCGCCAGCAGCCAAGAAACCGGGGCTGAAGCTTTCTTT. Its translation is CASSQETGAEAFF.

Note on this clone: Other DNA sequences in the sample encode the same CDR3. V usage is TRBV9 and J usage is TRBJ1-1, with TRBD1 identical over 7 bases. The CDR3 loop spans 13 amino acids. V was pared by 2 bases and J by 3 bases, with 1 base of the junction left unmatched. CDR1 SGDLS and CDR2 YYNGEE come from the germline V gene. CDR3 coding DNA: TGTGCCAGCAGCGTTGACAGGGACACTGAAGCTTTCTTT. It specifies CASSVDRDTEAFF.

The V gene is TRBV5-1, the J gene TRBJ1-6; D might be TRBD1 (6 bases). The CDR3 loop spans 15 amino acids. Trimming removed 0 bases from V and 8 bases from J, with 12 bases in between. Germline values: CDR1 SGHRS, CDR2 YFSETQ. CDR3 nucleotides: TGCGCCAGCAGCTTGGAGGGGGACGGCGATTCACCCCTCCACTTT. It codes for CASSLEGDGDSPLHF. The complete variable domain, with remaining parts taken from reference TRBV5-1 and TRBJ1-6, reads KAGVTQTPRYLIKTRGQQVTLSCSPISGHRSVSWYQQTPGQGLQFLFEYFSETQRNKGNFPGRFSGRQFSNSRSEMNVSTLELGDSALYLCASSLEGDGDSPLHFGNGTRLTVT.

V and J are TRBV28 and TRBJ2-7, with D perhaps matching TRBD2 (6 bases). There are 15 residues in the CDR3. Trimming stripped 5 bases from V and 3 bases from J, with 17 bases between. Germline V gene data show CDR1 as MDHEN and CDR2 as SYDVKM. In DNA form, the CDR3 reads TGTGCCAGCAGTCCTGCGGGGATGACCTACTACGAGCAGTACTTC. Translating it yields CASSPAGMTYYEQYF.

The chain joins TRBV5-1 to TRBJ1-2; maybe TRBD1 (6 bases). Looked up from germline, CDR1 is SGHRS and CDR2 is YFSETQ. Trimming pared 4 bases from V and 8 bases from J, leaving 15 bases between. This CDR3 contains 13 residues. The CDR3 DNA reads as TGCGCCAGCAGCCCCCGGGACACTGGAGGCTACACCTTC. This encodes CASSPRDTGGYTF. The full variable domain, completed using reference TRBV5-1 and TRBJ1-2, is KAGVTQTPRYLIKTRGQQVTLSCSPISGHRSVSWYQQTPGQGLQFLFEYFSETQRNKGNFPGRFSGRQFSNSRSEMNVSTLELGDSALYLCASSPRDTGGYTFGSGTRLTVV.

This chain joins TRBV2 and TRBJ2-2, with 10 bases fitting TRBD1. V shed 5 bases and J 5 bases; nucleotides not matched to a gene: 5. The CDR3 consists of 15 residues. Looked up from germline, CDR1 is SNHLY and CDR2 is FYNNEI. CDR3 coding DNA: TGTGCCAGCAGTAGGGACAGGGGAGGGACCGGGGAGCTGTTTTTT. Translating gives CASSRDRGGTGELFF.

The CDR3 nucleotides are TGTGCCAGCAGTTCTTGGCAGGGCGACTATGGCTACACCTTC. Translation: CASSSWQGDYGYTF. The V and J genes are TRBV6-5 and TRBJ1-2, with D perhaps TRBD1 (5 bases). From germline, CDR1 is MNHEY and CDR2 SVGAGI. This CDR3 contains 14 residues. The V and J ends lost 4 bases and 3 bases respectively, with 12 bases between them.

This chain joins TRBV28 and TRBJ2-7; TRBD1 matches at 8 bases. After removal of 1 base from V and 3 bases from J, the junction contained 11 bases not matched to a gene. This CDR3 region has 17 residues. Germline V gene lookup returns CDR1 MDHEN and CDR2 SYDVKM. The CDR3 protein is CASSLSSGGQVNYEQYF. CDR3 DNA: TGTGCCAGCAGTTTATCGTCAGGGGGACAGGTCAACTACGAGCAGTACTTC.

The rearrangement uses TRBV5-6 and TRBJ2-7, with D perhaps matching TRBD2 (5 bases). Germline V gene data show CDR1 as SGHDT and CDR2 as YYEEEE. Between the trimmed V and J ends, which lost 2 bases and 0 bases, there was a span of 6 bases. The CDR3 sequence is 13 residues long. The CDR3 coding sequence is TGTGCCAGCAGCTTCGGGAACTCCTACGAGCAGTACTTC. Protein: CASSFGNSYEQYF.

The J gene is TRBJ2-5, the V gene TRBV5-1; 12 nucleotides align to TRBD2. The V gene end was trimmed by 4 bases and the J gene end by 4 bases; junction bases not matched to a gene: 14. CDR1 is SGHRS, CDR2 YFSETQ, per germline. The CDR3 covers 18 residues. In DNA form, the CDR3 reads TGCGCCAGCAGCCTAGGACTAGCGGGAATATCGGGTGGAGAGACCCAGTACTTC. Its protein product is CASSLGLAGISGGETQYF.

This sequence joins TRBV3-1 (or the pseudogene TRBV3-2) and TRBJ2-1, with 13 bases matching TRBD2. The V gene's germline CDR1 is LGHDT and CDR2 YNNKEL (reference sequence). The CDR3 sequence is 14 residues long. V shed 6 bases, J shed 8 bases, and the junction held 4 bases outside the gene matches. The CDR3 coding sequence is TGTGCCAGCAGACTAGCGGGAGGGCCTCATGAGCAGTTCTTC. Its translation is CASRLAGGPHEQFF.

The V and J genes are TRBV4-1 and TRBJ1-4, with no clear D. From germline, CDR1 is MGHRA and CDR2 YSYEKL. Trimming cost V 0 bases and J 4 bases, with 9 bases left between them. The CDR3 loop spans 15 amino acids. The CDR3 DNA sequence: TGCGCCAGCAGCCAAGACCCGCCGGGTAATGAAAAACTGTTTTTT. Its translation: CASSQDPPGNEKLFF.

The chain combines TRBV18 with TRBJ1-2; weak D call: TRBD1 (6 bases). Per the germline V gene, CDR1 is KGHSH and CDR2 is LQKENI. CDR3 length: 16 residues. Trimming took off 2 bases at V and 4 bases at J, with 17 bases between the two ends. The CDR3 here is CASSPASSGTLYGYTF. CDR3 nucleotides: TGTGCCAGCTCACCAGCGAGCTCCGGGACACTCTATGGCTACACCTTC.

This CDR3 reads CASSIRDRVVSEGRMAEAFF. The CDR3 region has the DNA TGTGCCAGTAGTATCCGGGACAGGGTCGTCTCAGAAGGAAGAATGGCTGAAGCTTTCTTT. This chain links TRBV19 with TRBJ1-1, with 9 nucleotides matching TRBD1. This CDR3 has 20 amino acids. V lost 3 bases, J lost 6 bases, and 23 bases stayed unmatched. CDR1 and CDR2 from the germline V gene are LNHDA and SQIVND (reference sequence). Full variable domain (missing parts from reference TRBV19 and TRBJ1-1): DGGITQSPKYLFRKEGQNVTLSCEQNLNHDAMYWYRQDPGQGLRLIYYSQIVNDFQKGDIAEGYSVSREKKESFPLTVTSAQKNPTAFYLCASSIRDRVVSEGRMAEAFFGQGTRLTVV.

The chain couples TRBV15 to TRBJ1-1; D is ambiguous. The germline CDR1 and CDR2 sequences are LNHNV and YYDKDF (reference sequence). Between the trimmed V and J ends, which lost 4 bases and 1 base, there was a span of 10 bases. This CDR3 spans 14 amino acids. In DNA, the CDR3 is TGTGCCACCAGCACTCTCACGGGGAACACTGAAGCTTTCTTT. It specifies CATSTLTGNTEAFF.